The 10 T cell receptor beta chains listed next were all sequenced from one sample in a study of blood T cell repertoires in COVID-19. Method: immunoSEQ multiplex PCR; TCRdb's copy keeps in-frame clones and lacks some. The sample lists fewer than 65,000 clones; approximately 88% were seen once. The sequencing sample was made of peripheral blood. The receptor set was obtained from a man aged 25 to 45 with COVID-19, enrolled during active disease.

The chain links TRBV19 to TRBJ2-2; TRBD1 might be the D (6 bases). The V and J ends lost 1 base and 6 bases respectively, with 12 bases between them. The CDR3 length is 15 residues. The V gene's germline CDR1 is LNHDA and CDR2 SQIVND (reference sequence). The CDR3 here is CASSIGAGVAGELFF. The CDR3 coding sequence is TGTGCCAGTAGTATAGGGGCAGGGGTGGCCGGGGAGCTGTTTTTT. The full variable domain, with the rest looked up from reference TRBV19 and TRBJ2-2, is DGGITQSPKYLFRKEGQNVTLSCEQNLNHDAMYWYRQDPGQGLRLIYYSQIVNDFQKGDIAEGYSVSREKKESFPLTVTSAQKNPTAFYLCASSIGAGVAGELFFGEGSRLTVL.

The chain carries TRBV5-1 and TRBJ2-3, with TRBD1 matching 7 bases. The CDR3 has 16 amino acids. V was pared by 4 bases and J by 3 bases, with 11 bases of the junction left unmatched. Germline V CDR1 and CDR2: SGHRS, YFSETQ. CDR3 loop: CASSRGDSAKTDTQYF. DNA for the CDR3: TGCGCCAGCAGCAGAGGGGACAGCGCAAAAACAGATACGCAGTATTTT.

The rearrangement links TRBV5-1 to TRBJ2-1; D is perhaps TRBD2 (6 bases). The CDR3 loop spans 12 amino acids. Germline V gene data show CDR1 as SGHRS and CDR2 as YFSETQ. V was pared by 4 bases and J by 11 bases, with 13 bases between. The CDR3 DNA reads as TGCGCCAGCAGCCCTGGGACTCTCAAGCAGTTCTTC. As protein: CASSPGTLKQFF.

This clone occurred a few times. The J gene is TRBJ1-1, the V gene TRBV19; D not resolved. V lost 8 bases and J 9 bases, leaving 16 bases between the germline ends. The CDR3 is 12 amino acids. CDR1 and CDR2 (germline): LNHDA, SQIVND (reference sequence). Written as DNA, the CDR3 is TGTGCCAGTGCCGCGTGGGGAGATCAAGCTTTCTTT. This translates into CASAAWGDQAFF.

V and J are TRBV5-6 and TRBJ2-1; TRBD2 agrees at 7 bases. Per germline, CDR1 SGHDT and CDR2 YYEEEE. The CDR3 extends over 13 amino acids. V lost 5 bases and J lost 2; bases outside the gene matches: 1. CDR3 amino acids: CASSGTTYNEQFF. Here the CDR3 DNA reads TGTGCCAGCAGTGGGACTACCTACAATGAGCAGTTCTTC.

V gene TRBV28 combines with J gene TRBJ1-3; D unresolved. Germline V gene lookup returns CDR1 MDHEN and CDR2 SYDVKM. This CDR3 has 17 amino acids. Trimming shortened V by 7 bases and J by 0 bases, and 19 bases separated the two germline ends. This CDR3 is CASNVGGSGFSGNTIYF. As DNA, the CDR3 is TGTGCCAGCAACGTGGGAGGGTCTGGCTTCTCTGGAAACACCATATATTTT.

The genes are TRBV5-8 and TRBJ1-1; D unresolved. Trimming shortened V by 5 bases and J by 11 bases, and 13 bases separated the two germline ends. This CDR3 contains 11 residues. CDR1 is SGHTS, CDR2 YDEGEE, per germline. The CDR3: CASRQINTAFF. The DNA for the CDR3 is TGTGCCAGCAGACAAATAAACACGGCTTTCTTT. Filled out from reference TRBV5-8 and TRBJ1-1, the complete variable domain reads EAGVTQSPTHLIKTRGQQATLRCSPISGHTSVYWYQQALGLGLQFLLWYDEGEERNRGNFPPRFSGRQFPNYSSELNVNALELEDSALYLCASRQINTAFFGQGTRLTVV.

The V call is TRBV24-1, the J call TRBJ1-4, with 11 nucleotides matching TRBD1. CDR3 size: 17 residues. The J segment lost 4 bases and the V segment lost 4 bases, leaving 7 bases of the junction unmatched. Germline CDR1 reads KGHDR; CDR2 reads SFDVKD. This CDR3 is CATSEGRTGGGNEKLFF. In DNA form, the CDR3 reads TGTGCCACCAGTGAGGGCCGGACAGGGGGCGGTAATGAAAAACTGTTTTTT.

The chain couples TRBV30 to TRBJ1-3; TRBD1 might be the D (5 bases). V gave up 8 bases and J gave up 3 bases, with 11 bases separating them. This CDR3 contains 12 residues. CDR1 is GTSNPN and CDR2 is SVGIG in the germline V gene (reference sequence). For the CDR3, the DNA is TGTGCCCTCAGGGAGGGTGGAAACACCATATATTTT. Translation gives CALREGGNTIYF.

The chain combines TRBV6-1 with TRBJ2-7; D uncertain. This CDR3 spans 14 amino acids. The ends were cut back, 1 base at V and 2 bases at J, with 9 bases in the middle. The germline gives CDR1 MNHNS, CDR2 SASEGT. The DNA for the CDR3 is TGTGCCAGCAGTGAAGGAGCCGCGCCCTACGAGCAGTACTTC. Protein sequence: CASSEGAAPYEQYF.